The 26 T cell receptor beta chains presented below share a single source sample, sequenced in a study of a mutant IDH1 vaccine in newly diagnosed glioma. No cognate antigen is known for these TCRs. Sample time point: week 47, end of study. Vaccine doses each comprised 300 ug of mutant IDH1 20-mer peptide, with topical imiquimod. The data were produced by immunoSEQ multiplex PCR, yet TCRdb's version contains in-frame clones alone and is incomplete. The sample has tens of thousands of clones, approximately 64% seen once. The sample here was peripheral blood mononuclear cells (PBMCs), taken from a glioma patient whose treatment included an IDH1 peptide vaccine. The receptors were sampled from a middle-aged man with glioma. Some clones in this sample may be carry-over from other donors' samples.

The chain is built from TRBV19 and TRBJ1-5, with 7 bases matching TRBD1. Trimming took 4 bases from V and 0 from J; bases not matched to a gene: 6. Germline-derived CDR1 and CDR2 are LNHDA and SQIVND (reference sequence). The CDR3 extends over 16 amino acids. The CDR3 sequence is CASSTTGTYSNQPQHF. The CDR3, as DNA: TGTGCCAGTAGTACGACAGGGACCTATAGCAATCAGCCCCAGCATTTT.

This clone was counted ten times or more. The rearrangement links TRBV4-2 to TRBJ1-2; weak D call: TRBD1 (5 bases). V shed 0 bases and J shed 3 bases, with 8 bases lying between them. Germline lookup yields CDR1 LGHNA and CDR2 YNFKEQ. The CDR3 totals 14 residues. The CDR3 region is CASSQETGHYGYTF. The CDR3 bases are TGTGCCAGCAGCCAAGAAACAGGACACTATGGCTACACCTTC.

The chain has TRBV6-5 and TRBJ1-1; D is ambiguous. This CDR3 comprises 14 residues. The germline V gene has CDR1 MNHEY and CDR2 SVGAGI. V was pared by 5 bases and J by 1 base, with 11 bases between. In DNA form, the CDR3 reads TGTGCCAGCAGTGCCCGTCACGGGAACACTGAAGCTTTCTTT. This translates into CASSARHGNTEAFF.

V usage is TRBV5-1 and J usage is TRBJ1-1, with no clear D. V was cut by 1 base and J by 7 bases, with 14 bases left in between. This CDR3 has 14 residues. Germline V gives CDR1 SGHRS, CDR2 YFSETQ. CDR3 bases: TGCGCCAGCAGCTTGCTGGCCGACCCAGGTGAAGCTTTCTTT. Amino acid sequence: CASSLLADPGEAFF.

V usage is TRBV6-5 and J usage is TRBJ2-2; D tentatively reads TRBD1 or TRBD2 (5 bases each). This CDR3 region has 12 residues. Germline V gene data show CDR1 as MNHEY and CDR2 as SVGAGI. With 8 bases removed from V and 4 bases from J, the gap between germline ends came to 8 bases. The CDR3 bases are TGTGCCAGCGATGGGGGCACCGGGGAGCTGTTTTTT. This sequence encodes CASDGGTGELFF.

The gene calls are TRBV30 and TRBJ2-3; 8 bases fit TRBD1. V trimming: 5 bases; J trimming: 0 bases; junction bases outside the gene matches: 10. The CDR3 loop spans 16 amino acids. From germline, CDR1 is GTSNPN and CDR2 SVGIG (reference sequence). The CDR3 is CAWEEGQGASTDTQYF. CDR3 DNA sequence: TGTGCCTGGGAAGAAGGACAGGGTGCTAGCACAGATACGCAGTATTTT.

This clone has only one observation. CDR3 DNA: TGTGCCAGCAGTCGGACAGCTACCATAATAAACTATGGCTACACCTTC. Residues: CASSRTATIINYGYTF. V gene TRBV27 combines with J gene TRBJ1-2; possible D gene TRBD1, 6 bases. V lost 5 bases, J lost 2 bases, and 18 bases lay in between. The CDR3 loop spans 16 amino acids. Germline CDR1 is MNHEY and CDR2 is SMNVEV (reference sequence).

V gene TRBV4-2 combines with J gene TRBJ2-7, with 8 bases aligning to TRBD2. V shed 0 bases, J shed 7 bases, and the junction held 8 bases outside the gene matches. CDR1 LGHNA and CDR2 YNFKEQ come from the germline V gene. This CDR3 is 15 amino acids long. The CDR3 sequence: CASSQESGGLREQYF. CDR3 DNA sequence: TGTGCCAGCAGCCAAGAATCGGGGGGGTTACGTGAGCAGTACTTC.

Written as DNA, the CDR3 is TGTGCCAGCAGTGAACTTCTGGGGTCTCCTTCCTACGAGCAGTACTTC. As protein: CASSELLGSPSYEQYF. This chain joins TRBV2 and TRBJ2-7; D call uncertain. This CDR3 spans 16 amino acids. The germline V and J ends were trimmed by 2 bases and 1 base, with 15 bases remaining between them. Per the germline V gene, CDR1 is SNHLY and CDR2 is FYNNEI.

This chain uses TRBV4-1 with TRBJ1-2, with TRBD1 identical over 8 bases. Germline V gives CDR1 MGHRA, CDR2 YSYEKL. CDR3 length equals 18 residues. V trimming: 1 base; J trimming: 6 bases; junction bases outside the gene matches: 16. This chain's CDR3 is CASSQVFRQGRVLDGYTF. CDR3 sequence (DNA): TGCGCCAGCAGCCAAGTCTTCCGACAGGGGCGTGTTTTGGATGGCTACACCTTC.

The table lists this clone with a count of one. CDR3 amino acids: CASRISGTDTQYF. The CDR3 nucleotides are TGTGCCAGCAGAATTAGCGGCACAGATACGCAGTATTTT. The J gene is TRBJ2-3, the V gene TRBV6-5, with a tentative D call TRBD2 (5 bases). Per the germline V gene, CDR1 is MNHEY and CDR2 is SVGAGI. Trimming removed 6 bases from V and 1 base from J, with 8 bases in between. CDR3 length equals 13 residues.

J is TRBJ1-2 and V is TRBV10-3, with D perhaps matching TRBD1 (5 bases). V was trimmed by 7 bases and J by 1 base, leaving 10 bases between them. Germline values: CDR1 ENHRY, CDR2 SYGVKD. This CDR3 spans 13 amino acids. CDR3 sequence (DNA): TGTGCCATCATCCCGGACAATAACTATGGCTACACCTTC. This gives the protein CAIIPDNNYGYTF.

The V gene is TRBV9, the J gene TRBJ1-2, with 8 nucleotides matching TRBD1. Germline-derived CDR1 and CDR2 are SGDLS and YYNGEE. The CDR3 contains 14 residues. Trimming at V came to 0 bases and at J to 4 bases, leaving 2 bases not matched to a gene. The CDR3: CASSVAGTGYGYTF. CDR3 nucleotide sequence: TGTGCCAGCAGCGTAGCTGGGACAGGCTATGGCTACACCTTC. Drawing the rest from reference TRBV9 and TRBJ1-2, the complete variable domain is DSGVTQTPKHLITATGQRVTLRCSPRSGDLSVYWYQQSLDQGLQFLIQYYNGEERAKGNILERFSAQQFPDLHSELNLSSLELGDSALYFCASSVAGTGYGYTFGSGTRLTVV.

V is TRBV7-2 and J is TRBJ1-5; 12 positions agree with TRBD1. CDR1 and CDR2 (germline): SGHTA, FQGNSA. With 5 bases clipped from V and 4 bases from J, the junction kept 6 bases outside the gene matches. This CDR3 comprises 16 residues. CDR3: CASSTSGQGANQPQHF. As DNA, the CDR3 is TGTGCCAGCAGCACTTCGGGACAGGGGGCGAATCAGCCCCAGCATTTT.

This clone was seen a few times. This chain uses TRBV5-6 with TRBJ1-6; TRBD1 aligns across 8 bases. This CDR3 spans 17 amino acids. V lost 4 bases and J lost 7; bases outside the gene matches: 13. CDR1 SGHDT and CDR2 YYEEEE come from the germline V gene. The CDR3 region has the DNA TGTGCCAGCAGCACCGCCGGCAGGGGGCCGGCGAATTCACCCCTCCACTTT. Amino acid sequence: CASSTAGRGPANSPLHF.

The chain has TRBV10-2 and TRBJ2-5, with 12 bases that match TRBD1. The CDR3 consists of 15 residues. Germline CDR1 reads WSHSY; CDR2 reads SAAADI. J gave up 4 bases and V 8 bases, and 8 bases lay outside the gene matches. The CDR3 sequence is CASERGTGGTETQYF. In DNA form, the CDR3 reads TGCGCCAGCGAGAGAGGGACAGGGGGCACAGAGACCCAGTACTTC.

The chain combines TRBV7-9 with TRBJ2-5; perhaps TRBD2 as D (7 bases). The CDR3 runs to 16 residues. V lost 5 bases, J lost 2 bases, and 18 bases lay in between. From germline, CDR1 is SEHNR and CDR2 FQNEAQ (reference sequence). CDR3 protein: CASSTRGRGKQETQYF. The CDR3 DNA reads TGTGCCAGCAGCACGCGGGGGCGGGGGAAGCAAGAGACCCAGTACTTC.

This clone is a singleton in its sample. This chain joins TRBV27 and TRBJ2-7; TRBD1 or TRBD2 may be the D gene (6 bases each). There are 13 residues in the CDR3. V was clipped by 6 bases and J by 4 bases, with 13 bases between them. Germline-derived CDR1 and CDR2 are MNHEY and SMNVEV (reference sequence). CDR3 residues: CASRDRGLYEQYF. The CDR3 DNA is TGTGCCAGCAGGGACCGGGGGCTTTACGAGCAGTACTTC.

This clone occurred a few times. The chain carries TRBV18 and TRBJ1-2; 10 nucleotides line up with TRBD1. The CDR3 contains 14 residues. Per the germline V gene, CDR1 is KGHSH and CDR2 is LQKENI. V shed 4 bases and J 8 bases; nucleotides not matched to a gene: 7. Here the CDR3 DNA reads TGTGCCAGCTCACAATCCGGGACAGGGGTAGGCTACACCTTC. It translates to CASSQSGTGVGYTF.

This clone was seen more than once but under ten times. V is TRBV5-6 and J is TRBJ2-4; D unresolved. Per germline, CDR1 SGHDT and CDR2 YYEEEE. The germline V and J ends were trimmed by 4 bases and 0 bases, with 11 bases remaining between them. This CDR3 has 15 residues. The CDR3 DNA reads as TGTGCCAGCAGCCCCCTGGGCCTAGCCAAAAACATTCAGTACTTC. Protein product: CASSPLGLAKNIQYF.

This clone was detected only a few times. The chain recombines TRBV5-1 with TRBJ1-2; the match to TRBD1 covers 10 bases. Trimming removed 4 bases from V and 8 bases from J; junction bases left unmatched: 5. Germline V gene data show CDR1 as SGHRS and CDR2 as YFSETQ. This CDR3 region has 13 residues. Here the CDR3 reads CASSQDRGPGYTF. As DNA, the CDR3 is TGCGCCAGCAGCCAAGACAGGGGGCCCGGCTACACCTTC. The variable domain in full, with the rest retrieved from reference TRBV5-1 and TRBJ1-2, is KAGVTQTPRYLIKTRGQQVTLSCSPISGHRSVSWYQQTPGQGLQFLFEYFSETQRNKGNFPGRFSGRQFSNSRSEMNVSTLELGDSALYLCASSQDRGPGYTFGSGTRLTVV.

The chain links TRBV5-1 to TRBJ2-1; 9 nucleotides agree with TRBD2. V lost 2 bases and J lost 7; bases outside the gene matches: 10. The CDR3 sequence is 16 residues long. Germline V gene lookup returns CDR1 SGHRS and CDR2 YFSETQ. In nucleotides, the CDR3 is TGCGCCAGCAGCTTTTCGGGCGGGGGGGCTGGTAATGAGCAGTTCTTC. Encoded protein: CASSFSGGGAGNEQFF.

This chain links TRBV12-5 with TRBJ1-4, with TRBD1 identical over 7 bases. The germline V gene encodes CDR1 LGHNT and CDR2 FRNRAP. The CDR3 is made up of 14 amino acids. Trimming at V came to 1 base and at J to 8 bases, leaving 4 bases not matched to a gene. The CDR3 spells CASGLGQGDEKLFF. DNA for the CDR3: TGTGCTAGTGGTTTGGGACAGGGTGACGAAAAACTGTTTTTT.

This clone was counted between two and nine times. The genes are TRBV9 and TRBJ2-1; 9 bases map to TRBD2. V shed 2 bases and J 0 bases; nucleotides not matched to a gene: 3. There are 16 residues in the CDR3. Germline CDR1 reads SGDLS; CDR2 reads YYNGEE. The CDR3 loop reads CASSVSGGSSYNEQFF. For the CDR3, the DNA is TGTGCCAGCAGCGTCAGCGGGGGGAGCTCCTACAATGAGCAGTTCTTC.

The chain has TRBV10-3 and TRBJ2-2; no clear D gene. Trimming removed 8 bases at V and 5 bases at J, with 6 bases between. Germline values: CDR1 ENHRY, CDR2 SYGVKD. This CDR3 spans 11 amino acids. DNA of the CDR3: TGTGCCATCCAGGAGACCGGGGAGCTGTTTTTT. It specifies CAIQETGELFF.

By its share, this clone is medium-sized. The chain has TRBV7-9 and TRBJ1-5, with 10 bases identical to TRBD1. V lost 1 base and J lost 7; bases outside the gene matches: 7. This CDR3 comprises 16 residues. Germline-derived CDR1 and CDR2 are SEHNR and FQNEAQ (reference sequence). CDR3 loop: CASSLDSGTGVQPQHF. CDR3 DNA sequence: TGTGCCAGCAGCTTAGATAGTGGGACAGGGGTCCAGCCCCAGCATTTT.